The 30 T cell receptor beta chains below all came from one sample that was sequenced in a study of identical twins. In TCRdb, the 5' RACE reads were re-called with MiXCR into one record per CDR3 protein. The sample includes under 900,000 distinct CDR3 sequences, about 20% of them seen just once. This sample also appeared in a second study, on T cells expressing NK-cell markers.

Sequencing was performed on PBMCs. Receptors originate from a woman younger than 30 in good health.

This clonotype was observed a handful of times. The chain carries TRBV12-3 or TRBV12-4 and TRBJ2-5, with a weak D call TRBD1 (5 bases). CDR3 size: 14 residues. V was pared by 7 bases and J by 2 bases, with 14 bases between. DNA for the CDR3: TGTGCCAGCACCCCGGGCCCAGGGCAAGAGACCCAGTACTTC. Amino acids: CASTPGPGQETQYF.

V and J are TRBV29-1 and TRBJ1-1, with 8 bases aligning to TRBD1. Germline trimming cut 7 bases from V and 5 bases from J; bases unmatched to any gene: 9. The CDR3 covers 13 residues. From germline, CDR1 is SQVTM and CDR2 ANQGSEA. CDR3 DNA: TGCAGCGGGCTGGGGACAGGCCGTACTGAAGCTTTCTTT. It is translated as CSGLGTGRTEAFF. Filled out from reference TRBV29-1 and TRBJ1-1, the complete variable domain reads SAVISQKPSRDICQRGTSLTIQCQVDSQVTMMFWYRQQPGQSLTLIATANQGSEATYESGFVIDKFPISRPNLTFSTLTVSNMSPEDSSIYLCSGLGTGRTEAFFGQGTRLTVV.

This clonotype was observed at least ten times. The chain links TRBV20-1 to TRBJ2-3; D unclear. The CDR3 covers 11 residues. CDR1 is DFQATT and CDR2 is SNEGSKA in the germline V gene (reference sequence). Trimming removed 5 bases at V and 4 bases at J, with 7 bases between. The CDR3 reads CSAHSADTQYF. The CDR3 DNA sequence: TGCAGTGCTCACTCGGCAGATACGCAGTATTTT.

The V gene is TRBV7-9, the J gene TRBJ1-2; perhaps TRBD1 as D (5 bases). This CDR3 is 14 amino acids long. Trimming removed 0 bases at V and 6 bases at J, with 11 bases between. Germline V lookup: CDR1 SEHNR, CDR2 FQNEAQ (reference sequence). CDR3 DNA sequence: TGTGCCAGCAGCTTAGCGCGTGGAGGGGATGGCTACACCTTC. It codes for CASSLARGGDGYTF.

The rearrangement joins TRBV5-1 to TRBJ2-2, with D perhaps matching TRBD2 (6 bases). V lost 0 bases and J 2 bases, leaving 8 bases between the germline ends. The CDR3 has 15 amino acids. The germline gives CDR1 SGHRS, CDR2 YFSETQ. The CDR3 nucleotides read TGCGCCAGCAGCTTGGAGGGACTTAACACCGGGGAGCTGTTTTTT. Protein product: CASSLEGLNTGELFF.

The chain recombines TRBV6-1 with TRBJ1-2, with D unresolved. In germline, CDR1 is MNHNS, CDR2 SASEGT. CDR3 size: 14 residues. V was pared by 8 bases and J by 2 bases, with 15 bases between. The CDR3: CASLGINENYGYTF. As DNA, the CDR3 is TGTGCCAGCTTGGGAATAAACGAAAACTATGGCTACACCTTC.

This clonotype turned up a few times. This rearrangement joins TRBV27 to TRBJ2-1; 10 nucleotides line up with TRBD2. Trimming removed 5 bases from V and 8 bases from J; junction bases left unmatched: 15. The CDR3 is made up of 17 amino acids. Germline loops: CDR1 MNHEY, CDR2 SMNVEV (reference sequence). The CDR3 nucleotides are TGTGCCAGCAGTCCTCAAACCCTAGCGGGAGCCTCGGATGAGCAGTTCTTC. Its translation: CASSPQTLAGASDEQFF.

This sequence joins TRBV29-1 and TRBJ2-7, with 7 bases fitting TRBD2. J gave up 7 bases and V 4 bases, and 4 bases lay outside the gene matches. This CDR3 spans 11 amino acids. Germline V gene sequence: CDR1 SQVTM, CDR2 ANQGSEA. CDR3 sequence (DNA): TGCAGCGTTGCCCTAGCGGCGGAGCAGTACTTC. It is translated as CSVALAAEQYF.

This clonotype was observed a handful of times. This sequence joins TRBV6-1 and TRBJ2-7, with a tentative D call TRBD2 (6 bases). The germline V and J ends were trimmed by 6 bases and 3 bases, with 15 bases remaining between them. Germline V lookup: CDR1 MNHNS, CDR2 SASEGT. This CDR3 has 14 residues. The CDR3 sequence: CASSSYGGGYEQYF. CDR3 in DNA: TGTGCCAGCAGCTCTTATGGGGGAGGCTACGAGCAGTACTTC.

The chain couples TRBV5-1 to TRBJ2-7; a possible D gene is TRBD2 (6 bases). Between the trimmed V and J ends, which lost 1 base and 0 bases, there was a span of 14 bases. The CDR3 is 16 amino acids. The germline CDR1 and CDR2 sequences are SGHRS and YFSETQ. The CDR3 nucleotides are TGCGCCAGCAGCTTGTTATCGGGACTGCACTCCTACGAGCAGTACTTC. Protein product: CASSLLSGLHSYEQYF.

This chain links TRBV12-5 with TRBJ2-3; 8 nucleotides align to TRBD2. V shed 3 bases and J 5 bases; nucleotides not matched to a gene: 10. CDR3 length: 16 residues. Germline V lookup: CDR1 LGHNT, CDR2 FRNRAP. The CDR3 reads CASGFVIGGAGDTQYF. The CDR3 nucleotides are TGTGCTAGTGGTTTTGTTATCGGGGGGGCCGGAGATACGCAGTATTTT.

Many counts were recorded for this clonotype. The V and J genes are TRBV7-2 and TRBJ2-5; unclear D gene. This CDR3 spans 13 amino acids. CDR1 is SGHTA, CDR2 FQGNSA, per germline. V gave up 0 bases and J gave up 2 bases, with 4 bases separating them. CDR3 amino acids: CASSLALQETQYF. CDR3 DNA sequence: TGTGCCAGCAGCTTAGCCCTACAAGAGACCCAGTACTTC.

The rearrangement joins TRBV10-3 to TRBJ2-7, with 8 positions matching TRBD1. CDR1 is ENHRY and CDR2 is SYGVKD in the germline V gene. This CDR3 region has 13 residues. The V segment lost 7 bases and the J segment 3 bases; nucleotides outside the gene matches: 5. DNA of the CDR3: TGTGCCATCAATGGACAGGGTAGCTACGAGCAGTACTTC. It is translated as CAINGQGSYEQYF.

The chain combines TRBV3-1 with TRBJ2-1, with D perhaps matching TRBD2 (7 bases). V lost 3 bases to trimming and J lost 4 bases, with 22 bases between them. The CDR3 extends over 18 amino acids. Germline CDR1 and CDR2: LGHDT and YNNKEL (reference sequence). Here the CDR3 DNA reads TGTGCCAGCAGCCAGGAACGAGGGGGAGGGCAATATTACAATGAGCAGTTCTTC. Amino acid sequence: CASSQERGGGQYYNEQFF.

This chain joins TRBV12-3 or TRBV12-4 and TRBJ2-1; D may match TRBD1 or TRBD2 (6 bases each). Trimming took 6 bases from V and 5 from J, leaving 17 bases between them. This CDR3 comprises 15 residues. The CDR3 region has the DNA TGTGCCAGCAGGGCGGGACATTTCGTCCACAATGAGCAGTTCTTC. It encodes CASRAGHFVHNEQFF.

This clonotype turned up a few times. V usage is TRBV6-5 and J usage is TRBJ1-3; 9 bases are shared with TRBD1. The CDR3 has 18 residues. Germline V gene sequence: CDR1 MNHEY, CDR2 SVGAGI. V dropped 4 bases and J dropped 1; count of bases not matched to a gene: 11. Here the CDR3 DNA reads TGTGCCAGCAGTTTGCCGGGACAGGGCCGACCATCTGGAAACACCATATATTTT. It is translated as CASSLPGQGRPSGNTIYF.

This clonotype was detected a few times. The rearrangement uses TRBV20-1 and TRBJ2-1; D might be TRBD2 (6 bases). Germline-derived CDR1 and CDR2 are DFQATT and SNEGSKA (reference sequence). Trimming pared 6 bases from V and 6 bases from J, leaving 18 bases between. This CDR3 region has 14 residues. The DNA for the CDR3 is TGCAGTGCCACCGGGACGGGAGATTTCAATGAGCAGTTCTTC. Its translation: CSATGTGDFNEQFF.

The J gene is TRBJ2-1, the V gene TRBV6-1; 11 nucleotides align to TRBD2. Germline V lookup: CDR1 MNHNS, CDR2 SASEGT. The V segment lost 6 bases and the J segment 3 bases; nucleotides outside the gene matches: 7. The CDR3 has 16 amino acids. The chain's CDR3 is CASRGLTSGSYNEQFF. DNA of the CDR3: TGTGCCAGCAGGGGACTTACTAGCGGGAGCTACAATGAGCAGTTCTTC.

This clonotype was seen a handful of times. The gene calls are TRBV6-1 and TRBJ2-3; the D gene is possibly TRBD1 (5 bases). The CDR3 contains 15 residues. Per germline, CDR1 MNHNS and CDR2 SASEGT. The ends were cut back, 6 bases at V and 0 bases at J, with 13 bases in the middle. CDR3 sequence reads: CASRFQGISTDTQYF. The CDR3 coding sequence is TGTGCCAGCAGATTTCAGGGTATTAGCACAGATACGCAGTATTTT.

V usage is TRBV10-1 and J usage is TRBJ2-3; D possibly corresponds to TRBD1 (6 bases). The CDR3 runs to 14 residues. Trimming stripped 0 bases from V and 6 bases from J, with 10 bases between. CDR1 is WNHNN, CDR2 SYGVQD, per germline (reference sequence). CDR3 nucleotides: TGCGCCAGCAGTGAGTCGGGGACAATCGATACGCAGTATTTT. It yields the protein CASSESGTIDTQYF.

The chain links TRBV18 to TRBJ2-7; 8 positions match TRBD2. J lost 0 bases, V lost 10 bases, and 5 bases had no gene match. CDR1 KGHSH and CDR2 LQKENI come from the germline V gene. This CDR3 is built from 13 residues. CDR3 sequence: CATGGAVSYEQYF. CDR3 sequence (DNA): TGTGCCACCGGGGGGGCGGTCTCCTACGAGCAGTACTTC.

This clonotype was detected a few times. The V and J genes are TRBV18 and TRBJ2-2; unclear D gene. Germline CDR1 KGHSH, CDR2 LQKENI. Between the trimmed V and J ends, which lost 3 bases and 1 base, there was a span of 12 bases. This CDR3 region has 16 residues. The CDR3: CASSPSGRKNTGELFF. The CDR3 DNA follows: TGTGCCAGCTCACCTAGTGGACGAAAGAACACCGGGGAGCTGTTTTTT.

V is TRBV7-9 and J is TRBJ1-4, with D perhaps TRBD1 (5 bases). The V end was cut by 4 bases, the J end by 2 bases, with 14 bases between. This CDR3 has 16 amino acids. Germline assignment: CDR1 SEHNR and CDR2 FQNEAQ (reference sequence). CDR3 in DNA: TGTGCCAGCAGCTCGGGGCAGGTTGCGACTAATGAAAAACTGTTTTTT. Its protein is CASSSGQVATNEKLFF.

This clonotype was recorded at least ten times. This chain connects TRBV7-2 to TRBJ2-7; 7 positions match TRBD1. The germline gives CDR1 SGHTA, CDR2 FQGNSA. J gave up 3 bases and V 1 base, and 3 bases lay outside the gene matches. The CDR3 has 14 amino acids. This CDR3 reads CASSLVAGGYEQYF. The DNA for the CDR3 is TGTGCCAGCAGCTTAGTGGCAGGGGGCTACGAGCAGTACTTC.

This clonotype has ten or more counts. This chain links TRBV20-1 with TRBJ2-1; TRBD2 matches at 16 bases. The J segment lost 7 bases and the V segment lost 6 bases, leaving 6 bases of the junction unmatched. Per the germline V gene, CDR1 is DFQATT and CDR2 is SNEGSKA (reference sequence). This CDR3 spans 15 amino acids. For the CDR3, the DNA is TGCAGTGCGCCGGGACTAGCGGGAGGGGCAAATGAGCAGTTCTTC. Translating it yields CSAPGLAGGANEQFF.

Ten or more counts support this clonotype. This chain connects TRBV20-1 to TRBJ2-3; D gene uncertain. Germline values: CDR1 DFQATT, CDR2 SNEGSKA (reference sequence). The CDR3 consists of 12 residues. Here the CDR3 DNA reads TGCAGCCCGGGCGGAAACACAGATACGCAGTATTTT. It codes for CSPGGNTDTQYF.

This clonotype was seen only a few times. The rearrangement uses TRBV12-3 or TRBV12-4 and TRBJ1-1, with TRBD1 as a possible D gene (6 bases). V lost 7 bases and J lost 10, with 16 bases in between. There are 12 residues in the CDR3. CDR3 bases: TGTGCCAGCACCTACCGGGGGGGGCGAGCTTTCTTT. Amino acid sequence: CASTYRGGRAFF.

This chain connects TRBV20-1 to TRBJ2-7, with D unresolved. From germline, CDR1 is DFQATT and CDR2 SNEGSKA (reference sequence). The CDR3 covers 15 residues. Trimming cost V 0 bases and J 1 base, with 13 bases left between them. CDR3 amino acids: CSARDPAAQSYEQYF. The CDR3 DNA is TGCAGTGCTAGAGATCCGGCAGCGCAGTCCTACGAGCAGTACTTC.

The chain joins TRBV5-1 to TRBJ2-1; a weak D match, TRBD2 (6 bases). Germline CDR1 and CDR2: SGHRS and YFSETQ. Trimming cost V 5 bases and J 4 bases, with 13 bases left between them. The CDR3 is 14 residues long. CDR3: CASRNPGTYNEQFF. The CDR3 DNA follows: TGCGCCAGCAGGAATCCAGGGACTTACAATGAGCAGTTCTTC.

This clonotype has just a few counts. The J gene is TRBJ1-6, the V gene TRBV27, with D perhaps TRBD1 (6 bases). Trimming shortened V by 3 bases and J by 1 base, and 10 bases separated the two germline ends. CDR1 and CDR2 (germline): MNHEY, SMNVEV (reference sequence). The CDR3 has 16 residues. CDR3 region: CASSFQGLSYNSPLHF. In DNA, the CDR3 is TGTGCCAGCAGTTTCCAGGGGTTATCCTATAATTCACCCCTCCACTTT.